This TCR beta chain was identified during a study of cytomegalovirus exposure and HLA in healthy donors (dated by TCRdb to 2015 to 2018). General notes on the study: In an earlier analysis of around 540 of the donors, around 300 Gb of sequence data and just under 120 million unique TCR beta sequences from roughly 200 million T cells were reported. HLA typing included class I and class II loci at four-digit resolution. Across 300 to 400 genotyped donors of the cohort, an average of roughly 230,000 unique TCR beta nucleotide sequences per donor were sequenced, and roughly a sixth of those sequences were non-productive. To predict cytomegalovirus infection status, the study combined high-throughput TCR immunosequencing, statistical association of individual TCRs with disease status, and machine learning. A later analysis re-examined previously published TCR beta repertoires from just over 650 donors and added high-resolution HLA genotyping to investigate patterns of TCR occurrence. In the later analysis, no new phenotypic data were used to find candidate immune exposures; instead, reliance was placed on TCR beta sequences and their occurrence across donors. Roughly 300 gigabases of sequencing data and approximately 85 million unique TCR sequences were included in an early release covering roughly 600 HLA-typed donors. Every discovery cohort repertoire had been produced on one sequencing platform. The T cell repertoires of 666 subjects were profiled by immunosequencing and related to cytomegalovirus serostatus. Besides the first cohort of about 730 subjects, a separate validation cohort made up of 90 to 150 different subjects was used. Alongside the repertoire data, information on donor age, sex, ethnicity and CMV serostatus was compiled. The study was designed to test whether signatures of past pathogen exposure could be identified by cataloging public T cell receptors. Of the approximately 400 genotyped donors, more than 75% were placed in the genetic ancestry cluster associated with self-reported Caucasian donors. The number of typed donors differed by locus: about 620-640 for A, B, C, DRB1 and DQB1; some 500 for DQA1; approximately 600 for DPA1; and 400 to 480 for DPB1. In an earlier analysis of a few hundred of the donors, high-throughput TCR beta sequencing was used to judge whether each TCR beta V gene segment behaved as functional or pseudogenic. Genome-wide SNP genotypes for about three fifths of the roughly 700 donors were used in a later genetic analysis, which treated that subset as a discovery cohort. Several DR-DQ haplotypes were handled as single units for association and clustering because linkage in the cohort was strong. Overall results and qualifications from the work: Linkage disequilibrium might explain the correlated functional status among segregating V segments, but an unknown experimental factor could not be ruled out. This cohort had only TCR beta chains sequenced, and the lack of alpha or paired-chain data limited which features could be detected. In both the original and validation cohorts, the classifier was reported to diagnose cytomegalovirus status with high specificity and sensitivity. In a later analysis, TCR association rates were found to vary across HLA loci, with the most associated TCRs seen for DRB1 alleles and the fewest for HLA-C alleles. A later analysis found that most CMV-associated TCR beta chains appeared HLA-restricted, with HLA associations seemingly driven largely by CMV exposure. The 87-base-pair reads could not distinguish some IMGT-functional V segments, including TRBV6-2 and TRBV6-3, so those segments were excluded. At a false discovery rate of 0.05, a later analysis linked 16,951 TCR beta sequences to specific HLA alleles. While some public TCRs were present in many individuals, most TCR sequences turned up only very rarely across donors. In vitro tests confirmed that a few of the cytomegalovirus-associated TCR beta chains recognize cytomegalovirus antigens. Sequencing depth was assumed to be roughly uniform across donors in the presence/absence analyses, though that assumption may not hold. Compared with the roughly 670-donor mean, donors in an Asian-associated ancestry cluster had fewer N-insertions in productive TCRs, according to a later genetic analysis. V-gene and J-gene trimming of TCR beta chains was associated with a missense DCLRE1C variant in a later genetic analysis, and the association was replicated in an independent cohort. Assigning TCR associations to individual alleles was difficult when HLA alleles, especially DR and DQ, strongly co-occurred. The authors suggested that the approach could potentially be extended to other disease states and immunological phenotypes. A further reported finding was that TCR beta sequences accurately predicted the HLA-A and HLA-B alleles for most subjects in the first cohort. A cluster of highly shared sequence variants was judged likely to represent a technical artifact of the sequencing pipeline. Because HLA typing was missing for some donors at each locus, association tests included only the typed subset. In a later analysis, HLA-associated TCR beta chains showed more clonal expansion and lower generation probabilities than non-associated chains that were equally common. The earlier analysis of 587 of the donors excluded roughly 16 rarely observed V segments, including chromosome 9 orphons, because counts were too low. The only immune exposure information available for the cohort was CMV serostatus. Several of the top co-occurrence clusters appeared to be linked to parvovirus B19, influenza, CMV and Epstein-Barr virus, according to a later analysis. The study listed approximately 150 TCR beta chains as associated with cytomegalovirus. Broadly in line with IMGT annotations, most TCR beta V segments showed up in productive rearrangements about 87% or about 30% of the time in an earlier analysis of 450 to 750 of the donors.

Note on this clone: This receptor's antigen is unknown. Base quality data are lacking; no much larger clone is found one base away.

Library prep was done by the immunoSEQ multiplex PCR assay. For the multiplex PCR, a mixture combining 60 forward primers for TCR Vbeta segments and 13 reverse primers for TCR Jbeta segments was used. The CDR3 region of rearranged TCR beta genes was amplified from genomic DNA with a multiplex PCR assay. Amplified TCR beta libraries were sequenced as 87-base-pair reads on the Illumina HiSeq System. Under the source paper's analysis protocol: A later analysis tallied around 80 million unique TCR beta chains across the 610 or so repertoires, and some 10 million of those chains were shared by two or more donors. Raw reads were error-corrected and collapsed into unique sequences by a nearest-neighbor algorithm in which closely related sequences were merged to remove PCR and sequencing errors. CDR3 sequences were aligned to IMGT reference sequences to assign V, D and J gene segments. For a sequence to be retained, a match of at least six nucleotides was required to both a V gene segment and a J gene segment. Rearrangements were called productive when the CDR3 lacked stop codons and stayed in frame with V and J; all others were non-productive. Following IMGT convention, CDR3 was defined as the stretch from the second conserved V-encoded cysteine up to the conserved J-encoded phenylalanine. Sequences without an unambiguous match to a single V gene segment were excluded from the earlier analysis of 450 to 750 of the donors. In an earlier analysis of some 590 of the donors, a V segment was called functional when productive rearrangements were above 56.7%, and segregating when the standard deviation between donors exceeded 5%. To diagnose cytomegalovirus status from the catalog of TCR beta chain sequences, a statistical classification framework was built. In a later analysis, V and J genes were assigned by comparing TCR nucleotide sequences against IMGT/GENE-DB human TR gene sequences. In a later analysis, CDR3 sequences and most-parsimonious VDJ recombination scenarios were assigned using the TCRdist pipeline. In a later analysis, each TCR beta chain was defined by its CDR3 amino acid sequence together with its V-gene family, and reads without a unique V-gene family were excluded. To address suspected cross-contamination and a sequencing artifact, a later analysis removed approximately 590 highly shared, low-generation-probability nucleotide sequences. In a later analysis, a clonal expansion index was calculated for each public chain from normalized within-repertoire ranks of inferred template counts. A later analysis computed generation probabilities with a VDJ recombination model fitted to out-of-frame rearrangements, and checked the results against IGoR. A later analysis scored TCR-TCR, TCR-HLA and TCR-CMV co-occurrence with hypergeometric tests, applying a repertoire-size bias correction to TCR pairs. False discovery rates were estimated in a later analysis by permuting HLA or CMV assignments 20 times. A later analysis grouped co-occurring TCRs with DBSCAN, adding TCRdist sequence similarity when clustering within HLA-allele-positive subsets. Repertoires with fewer than 30,000 or more than 120,000 public chains, plus five repertoires with anomalous nucleotide sharing, were excluded from co-occurrence clustering. Entries here come from immuneACCESS through TCRdb and include only in-frame sequences with V and J called. Some clones fail to appear in such tables; in the studies checked, an unresolved V gene covers under half of the shortfall, and the cause of the remainder is unknown. The DNA gave D and trimming, while V, J and clone size come from that table. For this sample the table gives approximately 44,000 clones, of which roughly 60% were detected only once. Jointly, the top ten make up roughly 9.4% of the sample.

From the cysteine up to the phenylalanine, the CDR3 has a length of 13 residues. Only the CDR3 part of the read is kept: 39 bases, read in frame from the first base. Sequences LNHDA (CDR1) and SQIVND (CDR2) are obtained from the germline V gene (reference sequence). V lost 7 bases and J lost 10 bases; the stretch between them is 19 bases long. The cohort was made up of 500 to 850 healthy bone marrow donors. At the time of sampling, all cohort members were nominally healthy, though unrecorded immune exposures were likely present. CMV serostatus was recorded as positive for almost 300 and negative for about 50% of the 666 cohort members, whereas no CMV serostatus was recorded for the donor in question. Every donor gave a peripheral blood sample, and the peripheral blood mononuclear cells from that sample were used for TCR beta sequencing. Genomic DNA was extracted from the blood cell samples with the Qiagen DNeasy Blood Extraction Kit.

The receptor was derived from a human donor in good health. What was sequenced was PBMCs. This chain joins TRBV19 to TRBJ1-1; the D gene identity is not certain. The DNA sequence is as follows: TGTGCCAGTATTGCTGTGGAGAATGGAGGAGCTTTCTTT. Its coded protein is CASIAVENGGAFF.